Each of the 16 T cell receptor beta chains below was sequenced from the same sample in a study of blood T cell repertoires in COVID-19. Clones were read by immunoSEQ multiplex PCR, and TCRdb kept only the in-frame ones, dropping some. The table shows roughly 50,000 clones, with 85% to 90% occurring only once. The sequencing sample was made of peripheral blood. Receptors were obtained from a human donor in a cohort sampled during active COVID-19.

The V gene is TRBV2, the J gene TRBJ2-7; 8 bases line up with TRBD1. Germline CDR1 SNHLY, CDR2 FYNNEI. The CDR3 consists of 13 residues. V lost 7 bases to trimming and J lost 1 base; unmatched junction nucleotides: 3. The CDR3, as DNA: TGTGCCAGCACAAGGGACAGGTCCTACGAGCAGTACTTC. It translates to CASTRDRSYEQYF.

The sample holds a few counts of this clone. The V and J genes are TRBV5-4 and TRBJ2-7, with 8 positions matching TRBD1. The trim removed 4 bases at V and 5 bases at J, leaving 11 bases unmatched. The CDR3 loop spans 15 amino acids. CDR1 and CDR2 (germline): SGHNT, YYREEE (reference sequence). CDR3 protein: CASSPRQGAGNEQYF. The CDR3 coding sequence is TGTGCCAGCAGCCCGCGTCAGGGGGCGGGCAACGAGCAGTACTTC.

The CDR3 bases are TGCAGCGTAGCCGGACAGGAAAGCACAGATACGCAGTATTTT. This codes for CSVAGQESTDTQYF. V usage is TRBV29-1 and J usage is TRBJ2-3, with 7 nucleotides matching TRBD1. Germline V gene data show CDR1 as SQVTM and CDR2 as ANQGSEA. V dropped 6 bases and J dropped 0; count of bases not matched to a gene: 6. The CDR3 loop spans 14 amino acids.

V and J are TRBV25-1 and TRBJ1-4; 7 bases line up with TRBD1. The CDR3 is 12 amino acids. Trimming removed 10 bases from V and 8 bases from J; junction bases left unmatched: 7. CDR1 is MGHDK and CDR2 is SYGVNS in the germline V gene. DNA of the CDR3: TGTGCCACTCGACAGGGTTGGGAAAAACTGTTTTTT. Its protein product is CATRQGWEKLFF.

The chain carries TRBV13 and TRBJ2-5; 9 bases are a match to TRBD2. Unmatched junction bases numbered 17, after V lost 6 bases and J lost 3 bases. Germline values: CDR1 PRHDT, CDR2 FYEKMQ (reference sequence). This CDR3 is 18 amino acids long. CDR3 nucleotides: TGTGCCAGCAGACAAGGTCTCGGGCGGGAGGGCCGGAAAGAGACCCAGTACTTC. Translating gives CASRQGLGREGRKETQYF.

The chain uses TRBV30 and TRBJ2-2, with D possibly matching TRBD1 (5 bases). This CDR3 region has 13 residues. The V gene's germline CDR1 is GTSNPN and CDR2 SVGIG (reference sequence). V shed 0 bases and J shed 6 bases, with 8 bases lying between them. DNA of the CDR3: TGTGCCTGGAGTGTCTCAGGGCCCGGGGAGCTGTTTTTT. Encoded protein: CAWSVSGPGELFF.

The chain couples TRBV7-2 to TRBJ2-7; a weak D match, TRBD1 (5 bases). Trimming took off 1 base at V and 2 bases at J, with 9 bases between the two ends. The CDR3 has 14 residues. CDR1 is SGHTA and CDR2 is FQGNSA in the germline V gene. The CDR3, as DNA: TGTGCCAGCAGCTTAGGTACAGGACCCTACGAGCAGTACTTC. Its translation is CASSLGTGPYEQYF. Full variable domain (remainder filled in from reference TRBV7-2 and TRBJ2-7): GAGVSQSPSNKVTEKGKDVELRCDPISGHTALYWYRQSLGQGLEFLIYFQGNSAPDKSGLPSDRFSAERTGGSVSTLTIQRTQQEDSAVYLCASSLGTGPYEQYFGPGTRLTVT.

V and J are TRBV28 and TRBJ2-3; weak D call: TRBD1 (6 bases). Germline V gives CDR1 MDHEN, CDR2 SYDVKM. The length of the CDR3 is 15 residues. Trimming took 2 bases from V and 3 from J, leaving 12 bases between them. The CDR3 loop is CASSLGRGITDTQYF. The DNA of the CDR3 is TGTGCCAGCAGTTTAGGCAGGGGAATAACAGATACGCAGTATTTT.

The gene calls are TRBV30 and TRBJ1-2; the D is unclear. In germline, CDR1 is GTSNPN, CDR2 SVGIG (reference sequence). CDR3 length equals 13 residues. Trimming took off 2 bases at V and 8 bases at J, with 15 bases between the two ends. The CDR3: CAWSQPGIGGYTF. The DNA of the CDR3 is TGTGCCTGGAGTCAGCCGGGGATCGGAGGCTACACCTTC.

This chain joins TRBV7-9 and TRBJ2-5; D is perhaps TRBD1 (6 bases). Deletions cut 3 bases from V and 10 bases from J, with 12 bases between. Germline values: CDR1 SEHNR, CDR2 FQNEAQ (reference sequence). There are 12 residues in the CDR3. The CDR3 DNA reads TGTGCCAGCAGCTTCACAGGGTCCGTCCAGTACTTC. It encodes CASSFTGSVQYF. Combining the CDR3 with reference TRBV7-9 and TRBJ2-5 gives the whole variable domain DTGVSQNPRHKITKRGQNVTFRCDPISEHNRLYWYRQTLGQGPEFLTYFQNEAQLEKSRLLSDRFSAERPKGSFSTLEIQRTEQGDSAMYLCASSFTGSVQYFGPGTRLLVL.

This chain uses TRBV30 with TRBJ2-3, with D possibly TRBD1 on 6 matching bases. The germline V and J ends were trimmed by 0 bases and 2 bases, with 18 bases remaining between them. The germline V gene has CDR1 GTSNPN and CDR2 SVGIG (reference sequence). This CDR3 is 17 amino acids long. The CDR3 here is CAWSVRVGARNTDTQYF. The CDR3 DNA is TGTGCCTGGAGTGTAAGGGTGGGGGCTCGTAACACAGATACGCAGTATTTT. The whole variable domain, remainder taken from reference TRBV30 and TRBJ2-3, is SQTIHQWPATLVQPVGSPLSLECTVEGTSNPNLYWYRQAAGRGLQLLFYSVGIGQISSEVPQNLSASRPQDRQFILSSKKLLLSDSGFYLCAWSVRVGARNTDTQYFGPGTRLTVL.

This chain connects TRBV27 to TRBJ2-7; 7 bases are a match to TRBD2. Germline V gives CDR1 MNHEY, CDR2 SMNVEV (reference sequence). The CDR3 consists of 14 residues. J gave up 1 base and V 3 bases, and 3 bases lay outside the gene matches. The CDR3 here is CASSFGGSSYEQYF. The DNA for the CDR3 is TGTGCCAGCAGTTTCGGCGGGAGTTCCTACGAGCAGTACTTC.

The CDR3, as DNA: TGCGCCAGCAGCTTGCCCGGGACTAGCGGGATCAATGAGCAGTTCTTC. Its translation is CASSLPGTSGINEQFF. This chain links TRBV5-1 with TRBJ2-1, with 13 bases aligning to TRBD2. The CDR3 length is 16 residues. From germline, CDR1 is SGHRS and CDR2 YFSETQ. Losses at the gene ends were 1 base for V and 6 bases for J; bases not matched to a gene: 4.

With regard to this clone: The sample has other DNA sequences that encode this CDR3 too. CDR3 protein: CASSFSGGYTF. CDR3 nucleotides: TGTGCCAGCAGTTTTAGTGGTGGCTACACCTTC. The J gene is TRBJ1-2, the V gene TRBV28, with no clear D. CDR3 length equals 11 residues. The ends were cut back, 3 bases at V and 7 bases at J, with 6 bases in the middle. Germline loops: CDR1 MDHEN, CDR2 SYDVKM.

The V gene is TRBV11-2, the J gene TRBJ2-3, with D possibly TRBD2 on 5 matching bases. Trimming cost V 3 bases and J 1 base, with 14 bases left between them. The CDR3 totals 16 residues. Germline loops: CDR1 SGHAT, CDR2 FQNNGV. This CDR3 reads CASSFMGAPGTDTQYF. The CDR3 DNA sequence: TGTGCCAGCAGCTTTATGGGAGCCCCAGGCACAGATACGCAGTATTTT.

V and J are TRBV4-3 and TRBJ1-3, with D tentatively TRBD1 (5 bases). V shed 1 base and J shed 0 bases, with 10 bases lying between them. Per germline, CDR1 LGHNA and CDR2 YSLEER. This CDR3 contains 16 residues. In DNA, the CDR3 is TGCGCCAGCAGCCAAGGACAGCTACTCTCTGGAAACACCATATATTTT. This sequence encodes CASSQGQLLSGNTIYF.